Below are 31 T cell receptor beta chains sequenced from a single sample in a study of regulatory T cells in long-lasting Graves disease (dated by TCRdb to the early 2020s). The time point label corresponds to: newly diagnosed GD, antithyroid drugs for less than 3 months. For both TCR sequencing and RNA sequencing, RNA was extracted from PBMCs using TRIzol. Library preparation used multiplex PCR. For sequencing, an Illumina HiSeq 4000 was employed. TCR beta libraries were built with iRepertoire HTBI primers and Arm-PCR amplification of CDR3 regions. TCRdb's own reprocessing of the public reads used fastp at Q25 and MiXCR and kept productive beta chains. Records with the same CDR3 protein are collapsed into one entry carrying the most frequent genes and DNA. The table for this sample lists 300,000 to 400,000 distinct CDR3 sequences; around 15% of them were counted only once. 25% to 30% of the sample comes from the top ten.

The sample was also reused in another study, on T cells in Graves' hyperthyroidism and ophthalmopathy.

The sequenced sample was peripheral blood mononuclear cells (PBMCs), obtained at new diagnosis, from a patient treated with antithyroid drugs. These receptors came from a man aged 35-49 years with Graves disease. Donor details come from another sample of the same person, matched by shared clones.

V is TRBV24-1 and J is TRBJ1-1; a weak D match, TRBD1 (6 bases). V lost 5 bases and J lost 1, with 13 bases in between. Germline V CDR1 and CDR2: KGHDR, SFDVKD. The CDR3 runs to 15 residues. As DNA, the CDR3 is TGTGCCACCAGTGTGGGGAGGGGACAGAACACTGAAGCTTTCTTT. It is translated as CATSVGRGQNTEAFF.

This clonotype appeared many times. The rearrangement links TRBV11-2 to TRBJ2-5; no definite D call. The germline V and J ends were trimmed by 1 base and 4 bases, with 10 bases remaining between them. CDR1 SGHAT and CDR2 FQNNGV come from the germline V gene. The CDR3 length is 14 residues. The CDR3 here is CASSLGGWGETQYF. CDR3 DNA: TGTGCCAGCAGCTTAGGAGGTTGGGGAGAGACCCAGTACTTC.

There are many counts of this clonotype. Here the CDR3 DNA reads TGTGCCAGCAGCACTGTCGGGACAGTAGACGAGCAGTACTTC. Translation gives CASSTVGTVDEQYF. The genes are TRBV7-8 and TRBJ2-7; 7 nucleotides match TRBD1. The V segment lost 5 bases and the J segment 5 bases; nucleotides outside the gene matches: 9. Germline V gene sequence: CDR1 SGHVS, CDR2 FQNEAQ. This CDR3 has 14 residues.

This clonotype was observed a few times. The genes are TRBV7-3 and TRBJ1-1, with TRBD1 as a possible D gene (6 bases). The CDR3 loop spans 13 amino acids. Trimming removed 2 bases from V and 8 bases from J, with 12 bases in between. Germline V lookup: CDR1 SGHTA, CDR2 FQGTGA. CDR3 in amino acids: CASSLARGAEAFF. In DNA, the CDR3 is TGTGCCAGCAGCTTAGCTCGGGGGGCGGAAGCTTTCTTT.

The table lists this clonotype with many counts. V gene TRBV27 combines with J gene TRBJ2-6, with 11 bases lining up with TRBD1. The CDR3 runs 18 residues. Germline CDR1 reads MNHEY; CDR2 reads SMNVEV (reference sequence). J gave up 0 bases and V 8 bases, and 9 bases lay outside the gene matches. This CDR3 reads CASGLRDRGNSGANVLTF. The CDR3 region has the DNA TGTGCCAGCGGCCTCCGGGACAGGGGGAACTCTGGGGCCAACGTCCTGACTTTC.

The chain recombines TRBV2 with TRBJ2-4; TRBD1 might be the D (5 bases). The CDR3 is made up of 14 amino acids. Germline V gene sequence: CDR1 SNHLY, CDR2 FYNNEI. The ends were cut back, 6 bases at V and 8 bases at J, with 17 bases in the middle. CDR3 DNA sequence: TGTGCCAGCAGCGCTGACAGTCCTAGGGACATTCAGTACTTC. Amino acid sequence: CASSADSPRDIQYF. The full variable domain, in which reference TRBV2 and TRBJ2-4 provide the parts outside the CDR3, is EPEVTQTPSHQVTQMGQEVILRCVPISNHLYFYWYRQILGQKVEFLVSFYNNEISEKSEIFDDQFSVERPDGSNFTLKIRSTKLEDSAMYFCASSADSPRDIQYFGAGTRLSVL.

This clonotype was picked up many times. This rearrangement joins TRBV12-3 or TRBV12-4 to TRBJ2-3; 7 nucleotides align to TRBD1. After removal of 3 bases from V and 4 bases from J, the junction contained 1 base not matched to a gene. This CDR3 comprises 13 residues. CDR3 protein: CASSFQGADTQYF. The CDR3 nucleotides read TGTGCCAGCAGTTTTCAGGGGGCAGATACGCAGTATTTT.

This clonotype came up many times. This rearrangement joins TRBV7-9 to TRBJ2-1; 13 nucleotides match TRBD2. J lost 9 bases, V lost 10 bases, and 9 bases had no gene match. The CDR3 length is 14 residues. Germline CDR1 and CDR2: SEHNR and FQNEAQ (reference sequence). The chain's CDR3 is CATKVTSGGSEQFF. CDR3 bases: TGTGCCACCAAGGTGACTAGCGGGGGGAGTGAGCAGTTCTTC.

In its sample, this clonotype was seen a few times. The gene calls are TRBV4-1 and TRBJ1-1; a weak D match, TRBD1 (5 bases). Trimming removed 1 base from V and 5 bases from J, with 8 bases in between. Germline loops: CDR1 MGHRA, CDR2 YSYEKL. This CDR3 comprises 13 residues. CDR3 DNA sequence: TGCGCCAGCAGCCAAGTGGAGGGGACTGAAGCTTTCTTT. The encoded protein is CASSQVEGTEAFF.

This clonotype was found many times. The chain employs TRBV5-1 and TRBJ2-1; 9 nucleotides align to TRBD1. Looked up from germline, CDR1 is SGHRS and CDR2 is YFSETQ. CDR3 length: 14 residues. J lost 7 bases, V lost 1 base, and 3 bases had no gene match. CDR3 nucleotides: TGCGCCAGCAGCTTGTGGGGGACAGGGAATGAGCAGTTCTTC. Its protein is CASSLWGTGNEQFF.

This clonotype was observed once. V usage is TRBV20-1 and J usage is TRBJ1-5; TRBD1 is a possible D gene (6 bases). The CDR3 has 12 residues. Trimming removed 3 bases from V and 5 bases from J, with 8 bases in between. CDR1 and CDR2 from the germline V gene are DFQATT and SNEGSKA (reference sequence). CDR3 DNA: TGCAGTGCTAGTAGGGGGGATCAGCCCCAGCATTTT. Translated: CSASRGDQPQHF.

Of note for this clonotype: This is likely an artifact of a read error, given a far larger clone one base away. The genes are TRBV27 and TRBJ2-3; TRBD1 agrees at 9 bases. V shed 6 bases and J 2 bases; nucleotides not matched to a gene: 3. Germline V lookup: CDR1 MNHEY, CDR2 SMNVEV (reference sequence). This CDR3 region has 14 residues. The DNA for the CDR3 is TGTGCCAGCAGCCGGGACAGGGTCACAGATACGCAGTATTTT. It encodes CASSRDRVTDTQYF.

Many counts were recorded for this clonotype. The rearrangement links TRBV28 to TRBJ1-2; no firm D call. V was shortened by 2 bases and J by 12 bases, with 10 bases between the two germline ends. This CDR3 is 11 amino acids long. The germline gives CDR1 MDHEN, CDR2 SYDVKM. CDR3 DNA sequence: TGTGCCAGCAGTTTAGGAGGAGGTGACACCTTC. Protein: CASSLGGGDTF.

The table lists this clonotype with many counts. CDR3 loop: CASRGLGRGQNYEQYF. CDR3 nucleotide sequence: TGTGCCAGCAGGGGACTTGGCAGGGGGCAAAACTACGAGCAGTACTTC. The chain uses TRBV2 and TRBJ2-7; TRBD1 matches 8 bases. Germline-derived CDR1 and CDR2 are SNHLY and FYNNEI. The CDR3 totals 16 residues. The V gene end was trimmed by 6 bases and the J gene end by 3 bases; junction bases not matched to a gene: 13.

This clonotype was recorded at least ten times. The chain uses TRBV15 and TRBJ2-1; 11 bases fit TRBD2. Germline V gene lookup returns CDR1 LNHNV and CDR2 YYDKDF (reference sequence). The CDR3 contains 16 residues. Unmatched junction bases numbered 7, after V lost 3 bases and J lost 6 bases. The CDR3 reads CATSSWGSGGGNEQFF. The CDR3 nucleotides are TGTGCCACCAGCAGTTGGGGTAGCGGGGGGGGCAATGAGCAGTTCTTC.

This clonotype was counted ten times or more. The rearrangement uses TRBV11-2 and TRBJ2-1; possibly TRBD1 for D (5 bases). There are 18 residues in the CDR3. V was cut by 0 bases and J by 0 bases, with 15 bases left in between. Germline assignment: CDR1 SGHAT and CDR2 FQNNGV. CDR3 DNA sequence: TGTGCCAGCAGCTTAGATCCGGTAGGGGTGTTCTCCTACAATGAGCAGTTCTTC. Amino acid sequence: CASSLDPVGVFSYNEQFF.

This chain joins TRBV20-1 and TRBJ1-2, with 10 nucleotides matching TRBD1. With V trimmed by 0 bases and J by 6 bases, 7 bases remained unmatched. Germline CDR1 DFQATT, CDR2 SNEGSKA (reference sequence). This CDR3 is 15 amino acids long. CDR3 DNA sequence: TGCAGTGCTAGAGATCTAGGGACAGGGGCCCATGGCTACACCTTC. This codes for CSARDLGTGAHGYTF.

Ten or more counts support this clonotype. The V call is TRBV7-2, the J call TRBJ1-5, with unresolved D. Germline CDR1 SGHTA, CDR2 FQGNSA. CDR3 size: 16 residues. V lost 1 base to trimming and J lost 1 base, with 11 bases between them. As DNA, the CDR3 is TGTGCCAGCAGCTTAGATCACGGGCGGAGCAATCAGCCCCAGCATTTT. Amino acid sequence: CASSLDHGRSNQPQHF. Looking up the rest from reference TRBV7-2 and TRBJ1-5 gives the full variable domain: GAGVSQSPSNKVTEKGKDVELRCDPISGHTALYWYRQSLGQGLEFLIYFQGNSAPDKSGLPSDRFSAERTGGSVSTLTIQRTQQEDSAVYLCASSLDHGRSNQPQHFGDGTRLSIL.

Comment on this clonotype: Being one base from a much bigger clone, this may be a read error. CDR3 residues: CSAIERVSENQPQHF. Here the CDR3 DNA reads TGCAGTGCTATAGAGAGGGTATCAGAAAATCAGCCCCAGCATTTT. V gene TRBV20-1 combines with J gene TRBJ1-5; D not certain. Trimming removed 4 bases at V and 4 bases at J, with 17 bases between. The CDR3 contains 15 residues. CDR1 DFQATT and CDR2 SNEGSKA come from the germline V gene (reference sequence).

This clonotype was recorded many times. The CDR3 sequence: CASSYRVAGGPGEQFF. DNA for the CDR3: TGTGCCAGCAGTTACCGGGTAGCGGGGGGGCCTGGTGAGCAGTTCTTC. The chain employs TRBV6-2 or TRBV6-3 and TRBJ2-1; 11 bases line up with TRBD2. CDR3 length equals 16 residues. Germline V CDR1 and CDR2: MNHEY, SVGEGT. The V segment lost 2 bases and the J segment 9 bases; nucleotides outside the gene matches: 9.

As regards this clonotype: With a much larger clone just one base away, this may be a read error. The chain employs TRBV2 and TRBJ1-3; 9 bases align to TRBD1. This CDR3 comprises 14 residues. CDR1 SNHLY and CDR2 FYNNEI come from the germline V gene. CDR3 nucleotide sequence: TGTGCCAGCAGAGGGGACAGGGCTGGAAACACCGTATATTTT. Its protein is CASRGDRAGNTVYF.

The chain carries TRBV19 and TRBJ1-1; D unclear. This CDR3 comprises 12 residues. Trimming shortened V by 5 bases and J by 2 bases, and 6 bases separated the two germline ends. Per germline, CDR1 LNHDA and CDR2 SQIVND (reference sequence). In nucleotides, the CDR3 is TGTGCCAGTAGTCTCATCAACACTGAAGCTTTCTTT. Its translation is CASSLINTEAFF.

This clonotype was seen repeatedly, ten times or more. This rearrangement joins TRBV27 to TRBJ2-3; D is unresolved. This CDR3 region has 14 residues. The germline gives CDR1 MNHEY, CDR2 SMNVEV (reference sequence). Deletions cut 3 bases from V and 4 bases from J, with 11 bases between. For the CDR3, the DNA is TGTGCCAGCAGTTTTGGCGCCGGAGCAGATACGCAGTATTTT. Residues: CASSFGAGADTQYF.

In this sample, this clonotype turned up many times. The chain has TRBV12-3 or TRBV12-4 and TRBJ1-3; D not resolved. The CDR3 sequence is 13 residues long. Trimming stripped 6 bases from V and 0 bases from J, with 6 bases between. The CDR3 DNA reads TGTGCCAGCAGCTTATCCTCTGGAAACACCATATATTTT. Translation: CASSLSSGNTIYF.

This clonotype was seen repeatedly, ten times or more. The chain has TRBV6-1 and TRBJ2-1; 7 nucleotides align to TRBD2. CDR3 length: 16 residues. Germline lookup yields CDR1 MNHNS and CDR2 SASEGT. V shed 0 bases and J 1 base; nucleotides not matched to a gene: 3. CDR3 in DNA: TGTGCCAGCAGTGAAGCGGGAGCGGGGTCCTACAATGAGCAGTTCTTC. Translated, it gives CASSEAGAGSYNEQFF.

This clonotype appeared many times. The chain is built from TRBV29-1 and TRBJ2-3; D remains ambiguous. The CDR3 is made up of 12 amino acids. The germline gives CDR1 SQVTM, CDR2 ANQGSEA. V lost 1 base to trimming and J lost 5 bases, with 7 bases between them. CDR3 region: CSVEVAGDTQYF. Written as DNA, the CDR3 is TGCAGCGTTGAAGTTGCCGGAGATACGCAGTATTTT.

At least ten counts were recorded for this clonotype. As DNA, the CDR3 is TGCGCCAGCAGCTCACTAGCGGGGAACTACAATGAGCAGTTCTTC. Residues: CASSSLAGNYNEQFF. The V and J genes are TRBV5-1 and TRBJ2-1, with TRBD2 identical over 10 bases. After removal of 3 bases from V and 3 bases from J, the junction contained 3 bases not matched to a gene. The CDR3 contains 15 residues. In germline, CDR1 is SGHRS, CDR2 YFSETQ.

Ten or more counts support this clonotype. The rearrangement uses TRBV12-3 or TRBV12-4 and TRBJ2-3, with 13 nucleotides matching TRBD2. With V trimmed by 6 bases and J by 6 bases, 6 bases remained unmatched. The CDR3 runs to 15 residues. The DNA for the CDR3 is TGTGCCAGCAGCCCTCGACTAGCGGGGGGCGATACGCAGTATTTT. This sequence encodes CASSPRLAGGDTQYF.

In this sample, this clonotype turned up a few times. The V call is TRBV7-6, the J call TRBJ2-5; D gene uncertain. The length of the CDR3 is 15 residues. From germline, CDR1 is SGHVS and CDR2 FNYEAQ. V lost 5 bases to trimming and J lost 4 bases, with 17 bases between them. CDR3 bases: TGTGCCAGCAGCCAAAACGGGCAAGTACGAGAGACCCAGTACTTC. As protein: CASSQNGQVRETQYF.

CDR3 region: CASSDQGQFPQETQYF. CDR3 sequence (DNA): TGTGCCAGCAGTGACCAGGGACAGTTCCCTCAAGAGACCCAGTACTTC. The chain links TRBV6-2 or TRBV6-3 to TRBJ2-5; 7 nucleotides match TRBD1. The ends lost 5 bases at V and 2 bases at J; junction bases unmatched: 11. The germline V gene has CDR1 MNHEY and CDR2 SVGEGT. The CDR3 is made up of 16 amino acids.

Many counts were recorded for this clonotype. V and J are TRBV20-1 and TRBJ2-3; the D call may be TRBD1 or TRBD2 (5 bases each). This CDR3 spans 15 amino acids. Germline loops: CDR1 DFQATT, CDR2 SNEGSKA (reference sequence). V was pared by 3 bases and J by 1 base, with 14 bases between. Written as DNA, the CDR3 is TGCAGTGCTAGCGCCGGGACGGCTCGCACAGATACGCAGTATTTT. It codes for CSASAGTARTDTQYF.